This T cell receptor beta chain was profiled in a study of regulatory T cells in long-lasting Graves disease. CDR3 regions were amplified by Arm-PCR using iRepertoire HTBI primers to build TCR beta libraries. TCRdb re-called the multiplex PCR reads through MiXCR, storing one row per CDR3 protein. The repertoire holds fewer than 650,000 distinct CDR3 sequences, with 16% as singletons. Stated time point: newly diagnosed GD, antithyroid drugs for less than 3 months. PBMC-derived RNA was used for the TCR library. Study-level points and caveats: Favored usage of TRBV28, TRBJ1-2 and TRBJ2-5 was recorded in persistent disease.

This clonotype has ten or more counts. Its antigen remains unknown. The CDR3 has 14 residues. Trimming at V came to 7 bases and at J to 3 bases, leaving 4 bases not matched to a gene. CDR1 and CDR2 (germline): MNHEY, SMNVEV (reference sequence). The same data also contributed to another study, on T cells in Graves' hyperthyroidism and ophthalmopathy. As reported in that work: Patients aged 18 to 65 had newly diagnosed hyperthyroidism lasting under 2 months. First-round RT-PCR of the TCR CDR3 relied on the HTBI primer set.

The chain employs TRBV27 and TRBJ2-1; 9 positions agree with TRBD2. This TCR derives from a woman aged 25 to 45 with Graves disease. Sequencing was performed on peripheral blood mononuclear cells (PBMCs), taken at new diagnosis, from a patient treated with antithyroid drugs. CDR3 amino acids: CASMVAGVYNEQFF. The CDR3 DNA follows: TGTGCCAGCATGGTAGCGGGAGTCTACAATGAGCAGTTCTTC.